These 9 T cell receptor beta chains were all obtained from the same sample, sequenced in a study of shared clonotypes between healthy human individuals. Libraries were prepared by immunoSEQ multiplex PCR; TCRdb keeps only in-frame clonotypes and omits some of them. The sample lists around 1.5 million clones; 98% were seen once. The sequenced material came from naive CD4+ T cells sorted from blood. Documented subset: CD45RA+ positively selected. These receptor sequences come from a man aged 25 to 45 in good health.

In this sample, this clone turned up once. The rearrangement links TRBV11-2 to TRBJ2-1; tentatively, D is TRBD2 (6 bases). Germline V gene lookup returns CDR1 SGHAT and CDR2 FQNNGV. The V and J ends lost 5 bases and 9 bases respectively, with 14 bases between them. The CDR3 length is 13 residues. This CDR3 is CASSLPGRGEQFF. In nucleotides, the CDR3 is TGTGCCAGCAGCCTCCCGGGGCGGGGTGAGCAGTTCTTC.

V usage is TRBV5-1 and J usage is TRBJ1-1; D unresolved. Trimming stripped 2 bases from V and 3 bases from J, with 8 bases between. This CDR3 contains 13 residues. The germline gives CDR1 SGHRS, CDR2 YFSETQ. CDR3 in amino acids: CASSFKGDTEAFF. CDR3 DNA: TGCGCCAGCAGCTTTAAGGGCGACACTGAAGCTTTCTTT.

The chain employs TRBV28 and TRBJ2-1; D gene uncertain. In germline, CDR1 is MDHEN, CDR2 SYDVKM. This CDR3 has 13 amino acids. Trimming removed 1 base from V and 7 bases from J, with 8 bases in between. The CDR3 spells CASSLLVENEQFF. In nucleotides, the CDR3 is TGTGCCAGCAGTTTATTGGTAGAGAATGAGCAGTTCTTC.

A remark on this clone: Other DNA sequences from this sample encode an identical CDR3 as well. The V gene is TRBV7-2, the J gene TRBJ2-2; D gene ambiguous. V was clipped by 3 bases and J by 2 bases, with 10 bases between them. The V gene's germline CDR1 is SGHTA and CDR2 FQGNSA. The CDR3 sequence is 15 residues long. As DNA, the CDR3 is TGTGCCAGCAGCTTGGCCCAGAGAAACACCGGGGAGCTGTTTTTT. Its protein product is CASSLAQRNTGELFF.

The chain combines TRBV9 with TRBJ1-2; 7 nucleotides line up with TRBD1. CDR1 and CDR2 (germline): SGDLS, YYNGEE. The J segment lost 4 bases and the V segment lost 0 bases, leaving 9 bases of the junction unmatched. The CDR3 extends over 16 amino acids. CDR3 residues: CASSVDVRGDIYGYTF. DNA for the CDR3: TGTGCCAGCAGCGTAGATGTCAGGGGGGACATCTATGGCTACACCTTC. The entire variable domain, with the rest obtained from reference TRBV9 and TRBJ1-2, is as follows: DSGVTQTPKHLITATGQRVTLRCSPRSGDLSVYWYQQSLDQGLQFLIQYYNGEERAKGNILERFSAQQFPDLHSELNLSSLELGDSALYFCASSVDVRGDIYGYTFGSGTRLTVV.

This clone was seen a single time. J is TRBJ2-7 and V is TRBV7-2; 11 nucleotides line up with TRBD1. The CDR3 runs 16 residues. The V gene end was trimmed by 5 bases and the J gene end by 9 bases; junction bases not matched to a gene: 15. Looked up from germline, CDR1 is SGHTA and CDR2 is FQGNSA. The CDR3 is CASSLDGGTGGHWQYF. CDR3 in DNA: TGTGCCAGCAGCCTCGACGGTGGGACAGGGGGACATTGGCAGTACTTC.

J is TRBJ2-7 and V is TRBV19, with TRBD2 matching over 11 bases. V shed 5 bases and J 1 base; nucleotides not matched to a gene: 4. There are 15 residues in the CDR3. In germline, CDR1 is LNHDA, CDR2 SQIVND (reference sequence). Here the CDR3 reads CASSFGTSGSYEQYF. Written as DNA, the CDR3 is TGTGCCAGTAGTTTCGGGACTAGCGGTTCCTACGAGCAGTACTTC.

This clone was seen once. The sample carries other DNA sequences with the same CDR3. The chain is built from TRBV5-4 and TRBJ2-1; 13 bases align to TRBD2. CDR3 size: 17 residues. Germline loops: CDR1 SGHNT, CDR2 YYREEE (reference sequence). V was pared by 2 bases and J by 4 bases, with 6 bases of the junction left unmatched. CDR3 in DNA: TGTGCCAGCAGCTTAGGACTAGCGGGAGCGAGTTACAATGAGCAGTTCTTC. This translates into CASSLGLAGASYNEQFF.

The chain uses TRBV10-3 and TRBJ2-3; the match to TRBD1 covers 8 bases. V shed 7 bases and J 3 bases; nucleotides not matched to a gene: 6. Germline V gene lookup returns CDR1 ENHRY and CDR2 SYGVKD. The CDR3 length is 14 residues. The CDR3 DNA follows: TGTGCCATCATGACAGGGGAAGGGACAGATACGCAGTATTTT. Translated: CAIMTGEGTDTQYF.